The present T cell receptor (beta chain) was sequenced within a study of T cell repertoires in ileal Crohn's disease. This clone has a handful of counts. Trimming took 6 bases from V and 3 from J, leaving 12 bases between them. Per germline, CDR1 MNHNS and CDR2 SASEGT. The CDR3 is made up of 13 amino acids. Time point specified: proximal margin of the surgical specimen (macroscopically non-inflamed). Eligibility required adulthood, ileal or ileocolonic Crohn's disease and indicated ileocolonic resection. The data were produced by immunoSEQ multiplex PCR, yet TCRdb's version contains in-frame clones alone and is incomplete. The sample carries about 3,100 clones, under 75% recorded once.

This receptor was obtained from an adult with Crohn's disease. The sequenced sample consisted of ileal tissue. This chain joins TRBV6-1 and TRBJ2-7; D possibly corresponds to TRBD1 (6 bases). The CDR3 nucleotides are TGTGCCAGCAGGAACACAGGGAACTACGAGCAGTACTTC. Residues: CASRNTGNYEQYF.